There are many counts of the clone carrying this T cell receptor beta chain. Its cognate antigen is unknown. Sequencing ends 3 residues short of the CDR3 end; the germline J gene provides the rest. The repertoire was sequenced with immunoSEQ multiplex PCR; TCRdb's copy has only in-frame clones and lacks some. The specimen has 30,000 to 40,000 clones, none found just once. The CDR3 consists of 12 residues. Trimming cost V 4 bases and J 7 bases, with 10 bases left between them. Germline V CDR1 and CDR2: SEHNR, FQNEAQ (reference sequence). The data were obtained in a study of T cell clonality in common variable immunodeficiency. Overall study findings and caveats: Authors noted CVID clonality's cause needs subpopulation repertoire sequencing. Shared TCRbeta clones were fewer between CVID subjects than controls.

Both groups were predominantly of Caucasian heritage. What was sequenced was peripheral blood mononuclear cells. This clonotype was sampled from a person aged 18 to 75 in good health. V usage is TRBV7-9 and J usage is TRBJ1-2; a possible D gene is TRBD1 (5 bases). The covered CDR3 bases are TGTGCCAGCAGCTCCTCAGGGATTGGC. Translated: CASSSSGIG. The complete CDR3 reads CASSSSGIGYTF.